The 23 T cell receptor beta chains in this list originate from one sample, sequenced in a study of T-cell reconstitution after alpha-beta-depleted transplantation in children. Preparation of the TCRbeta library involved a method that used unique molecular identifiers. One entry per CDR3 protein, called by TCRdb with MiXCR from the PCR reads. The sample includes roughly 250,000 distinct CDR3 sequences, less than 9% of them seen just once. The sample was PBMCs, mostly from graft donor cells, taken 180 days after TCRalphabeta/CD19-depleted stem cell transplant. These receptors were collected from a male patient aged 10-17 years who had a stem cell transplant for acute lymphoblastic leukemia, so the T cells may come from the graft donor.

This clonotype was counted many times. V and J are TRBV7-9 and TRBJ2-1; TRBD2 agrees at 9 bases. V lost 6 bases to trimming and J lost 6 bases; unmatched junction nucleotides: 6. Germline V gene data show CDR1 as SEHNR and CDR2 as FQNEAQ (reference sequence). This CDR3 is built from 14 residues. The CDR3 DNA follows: TGTGCCAGCAGTGGGCGGGAGGGCCGCAATGAGCAGTTCTTC. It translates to CASSGREGRNEQFF.

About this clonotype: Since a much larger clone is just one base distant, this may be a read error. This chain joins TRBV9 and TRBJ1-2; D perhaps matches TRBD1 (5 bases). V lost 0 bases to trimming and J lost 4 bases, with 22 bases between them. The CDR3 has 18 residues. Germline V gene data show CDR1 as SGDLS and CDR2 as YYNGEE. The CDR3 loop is CASSVGLLSGVWRYGYTF. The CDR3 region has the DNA TGTGCCAGCAGCGTAGGTTTGTTATCGGGGGTTTGGCGCTATGGCTACACCTTC.

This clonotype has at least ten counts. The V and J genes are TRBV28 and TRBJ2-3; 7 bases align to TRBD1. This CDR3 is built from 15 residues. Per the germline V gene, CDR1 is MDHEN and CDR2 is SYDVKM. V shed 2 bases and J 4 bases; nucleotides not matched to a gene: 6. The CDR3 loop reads CASSLPDRVADTQYF. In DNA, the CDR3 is TGTGCCAGCAGTTTACCAGACAGGGTAGCAGATACGCAGTATTTT. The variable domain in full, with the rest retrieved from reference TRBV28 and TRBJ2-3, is DVKVTQSSRYLVKRTGEKVFLECVQDMDHENMFWYRQDPGLGLRLIYFSYDVKMKEKGDIPEGYSVSREKKERFSLILESASTNQTSMYLCASSLPDRVADTQYFGPGTRLTVL.

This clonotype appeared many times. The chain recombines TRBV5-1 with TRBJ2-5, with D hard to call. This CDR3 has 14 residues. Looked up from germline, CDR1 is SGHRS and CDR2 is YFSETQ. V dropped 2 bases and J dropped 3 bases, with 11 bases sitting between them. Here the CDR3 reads CASSFQRTEETQYF. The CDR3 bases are TGCGCCAGCAGCTTTCAACGGACGGAAGAGACCCAGTACTTC. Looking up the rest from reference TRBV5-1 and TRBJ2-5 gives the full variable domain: KAGVTQTPRYLIKTRGQQVTLSCSPISGHRSVSWYQQTPGQGLQFLFEYFSETQRNKGNFPGRFSGRQFSNSRSEMNVSTLELGDSALYLCASSFQRTEETQYFGPGTRLLVL.

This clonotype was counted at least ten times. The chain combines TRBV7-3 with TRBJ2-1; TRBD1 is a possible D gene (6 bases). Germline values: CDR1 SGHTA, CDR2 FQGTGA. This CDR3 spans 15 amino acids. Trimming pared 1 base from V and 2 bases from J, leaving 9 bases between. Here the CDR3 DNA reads TGTGCCAGCAGCTTAATAGGACAGCCCTACAATGAGCAGTTCTTC. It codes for CASSLIGQPYNEQFF.

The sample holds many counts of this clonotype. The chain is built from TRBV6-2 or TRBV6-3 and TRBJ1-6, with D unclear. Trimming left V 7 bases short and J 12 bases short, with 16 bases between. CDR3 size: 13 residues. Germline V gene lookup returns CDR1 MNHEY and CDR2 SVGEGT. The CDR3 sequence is CASKLRGREPLHF. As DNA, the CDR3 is TGTGCCAGCAAACTCCGAGGAAGGGAACCCCTCCACTTT.

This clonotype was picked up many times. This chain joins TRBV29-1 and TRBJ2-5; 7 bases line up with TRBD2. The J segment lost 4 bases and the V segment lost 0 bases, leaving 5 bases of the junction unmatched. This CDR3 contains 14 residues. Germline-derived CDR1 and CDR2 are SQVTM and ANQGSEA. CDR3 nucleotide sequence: TGCAGCGTTGAAGATGGGGCGGGAGTAGAGACCCAGTACTTC. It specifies CSVEDGAGVETQYF. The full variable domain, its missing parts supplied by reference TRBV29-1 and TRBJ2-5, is SAVISQKPSRDICQRGTSLTIQCQVDSQVTMMFWYRQQPGQSLTLIATANQGSEATYESGFVIDKFPISRPNLTFSTLTVSNMSPEDSSIYLCSVEDGAGVETQYFGPGTRLLVL.

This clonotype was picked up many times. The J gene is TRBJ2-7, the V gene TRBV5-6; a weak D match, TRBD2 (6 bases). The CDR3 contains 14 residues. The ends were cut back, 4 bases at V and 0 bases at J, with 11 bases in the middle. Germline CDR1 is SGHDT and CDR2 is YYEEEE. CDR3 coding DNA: TGTGCCAGCAGCATCTTAGCGGACTCCTACGAGCAGTACTTC. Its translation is CASSILADSYEQYF.

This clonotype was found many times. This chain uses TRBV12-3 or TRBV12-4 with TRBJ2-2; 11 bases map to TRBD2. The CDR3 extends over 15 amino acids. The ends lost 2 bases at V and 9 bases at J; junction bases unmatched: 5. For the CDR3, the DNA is TGTGCCAGCAGTTTACGACTAGCGGGAATCCGGGAGCTGTTTTTT. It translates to CASSLRLAGIRELFF.

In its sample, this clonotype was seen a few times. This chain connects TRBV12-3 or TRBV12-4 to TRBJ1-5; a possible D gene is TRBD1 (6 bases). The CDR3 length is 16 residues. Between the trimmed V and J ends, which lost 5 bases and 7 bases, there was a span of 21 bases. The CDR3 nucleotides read TGTGCCAGCAGTCCCACACAGGGTTCCCTTAGGCAGCCCCAGCATTTT. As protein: CASSPTQGSLRQPQHF.

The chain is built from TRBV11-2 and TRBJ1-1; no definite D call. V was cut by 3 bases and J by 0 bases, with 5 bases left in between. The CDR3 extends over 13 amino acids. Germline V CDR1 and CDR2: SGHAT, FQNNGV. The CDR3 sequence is CASSFSMNTEAFF. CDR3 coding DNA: TGTGCCAGCAGCTTCAGTATGAACACTGAAGCTTTCTTT.

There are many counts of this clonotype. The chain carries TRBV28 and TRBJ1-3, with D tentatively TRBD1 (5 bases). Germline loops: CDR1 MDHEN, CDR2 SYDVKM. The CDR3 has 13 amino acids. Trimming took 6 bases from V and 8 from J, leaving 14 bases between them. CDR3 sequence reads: CASSRGEGYTIYF. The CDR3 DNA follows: TGTGCCAGCAGCCGAGGGGAGGGATACACCATATATTTT. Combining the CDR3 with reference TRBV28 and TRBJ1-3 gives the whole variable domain DVKVTQSSRYLVKRTGEKVFLECVQDMDHENMFWYRQDPGLGLRLIYFSYDVKMKEKGDIPEGYSVSREKKERFSLILESASTNQTSMYLCASSRGEGYTIYFGEGSWLTVV.

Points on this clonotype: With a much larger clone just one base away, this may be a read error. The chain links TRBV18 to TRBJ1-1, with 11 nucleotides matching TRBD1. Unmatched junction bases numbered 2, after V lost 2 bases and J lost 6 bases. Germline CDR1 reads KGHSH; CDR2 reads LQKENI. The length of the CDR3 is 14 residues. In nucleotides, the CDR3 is TGTGCCAGCTCACCAGGACAGGGGGCCTCTGAAGCTTTCTTT. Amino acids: CASSPGQGASEAFF.

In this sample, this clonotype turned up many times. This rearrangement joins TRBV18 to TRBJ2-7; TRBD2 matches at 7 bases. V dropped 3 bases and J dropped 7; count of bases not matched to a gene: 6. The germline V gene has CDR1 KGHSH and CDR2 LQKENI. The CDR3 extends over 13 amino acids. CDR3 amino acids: CASSPVTSSEQYF. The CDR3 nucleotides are TGTGCCAGCTCACCGGTGACTAGCTCGGAGCAGTACTTC.

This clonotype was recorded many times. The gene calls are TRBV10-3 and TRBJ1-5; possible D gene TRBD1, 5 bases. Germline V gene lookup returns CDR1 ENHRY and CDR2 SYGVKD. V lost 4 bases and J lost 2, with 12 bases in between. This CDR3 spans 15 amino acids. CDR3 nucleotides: TGTGCCATCAGTGGGTGGGGGTACGGCAATCAGCCCCAGCATTTT. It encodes CAISGWGYGNQPQHF.

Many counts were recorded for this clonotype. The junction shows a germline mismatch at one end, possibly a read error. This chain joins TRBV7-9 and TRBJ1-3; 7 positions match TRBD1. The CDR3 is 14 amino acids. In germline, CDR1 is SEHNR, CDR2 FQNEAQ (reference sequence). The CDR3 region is CATAGGGSGNTIYF. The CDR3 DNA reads TGTGCCACCGCAGGGGGAGGCTCTGGAAACACCATATATTTC. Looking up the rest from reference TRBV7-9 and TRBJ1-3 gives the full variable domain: DTGVSQNPRHKITKRGQNVTFRCDPISEHNRLYWYRQTLGQGPEFLTYFQNEAQLEKSRLLSDRFSAERPKGSFSTLEIQRTEQGDSAMYLCATAGGGSGNTIYFGEGSWLTVV.

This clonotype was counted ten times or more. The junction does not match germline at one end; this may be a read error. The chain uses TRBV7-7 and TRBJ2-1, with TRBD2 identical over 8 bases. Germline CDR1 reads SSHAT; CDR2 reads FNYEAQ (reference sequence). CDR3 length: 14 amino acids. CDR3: CASSPTSGYNEQFF. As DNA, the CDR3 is TGTGCTAGCAGCCCTACTAGCGGTTACAATGAGCAGTTCTTC.

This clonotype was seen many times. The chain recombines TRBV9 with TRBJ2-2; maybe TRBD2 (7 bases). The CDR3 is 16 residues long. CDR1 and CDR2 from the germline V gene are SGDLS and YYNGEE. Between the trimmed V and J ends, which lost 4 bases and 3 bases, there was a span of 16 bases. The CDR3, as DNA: TGTGCCAGCAGCCAGACGGGGGGCGCCGACACCGGGGAGCTGTTTTTT. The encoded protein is CASSQTGGADTGELFF. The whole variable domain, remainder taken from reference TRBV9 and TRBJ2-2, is DSGVTQTPKHLITATGQRVTLRCSPRSGDLSVYWYQQSLDQGLQFLIQYYNGEERAKGNILERFSAQQFPDLHSELNLSSLELGDSALYFCASSQTGGADTGELFFGEGSRLTVL.

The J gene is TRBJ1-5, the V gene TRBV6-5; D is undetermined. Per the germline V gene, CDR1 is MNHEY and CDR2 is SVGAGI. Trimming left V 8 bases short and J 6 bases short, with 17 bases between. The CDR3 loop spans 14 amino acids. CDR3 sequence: CASASQIEGQPQHF. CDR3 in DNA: TGTGCCAGCGCATCCCAAATCGAGGGTCAGCCCCAGCATTTT.

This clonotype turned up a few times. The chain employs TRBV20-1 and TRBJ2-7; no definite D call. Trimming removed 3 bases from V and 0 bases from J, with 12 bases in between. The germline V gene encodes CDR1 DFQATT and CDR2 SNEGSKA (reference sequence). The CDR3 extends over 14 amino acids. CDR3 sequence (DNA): TGCAGTGCTAGCCCCGGTCCTAACTCCTACGAGCAGTACTTC. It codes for CSASPGPNSYEQYF.

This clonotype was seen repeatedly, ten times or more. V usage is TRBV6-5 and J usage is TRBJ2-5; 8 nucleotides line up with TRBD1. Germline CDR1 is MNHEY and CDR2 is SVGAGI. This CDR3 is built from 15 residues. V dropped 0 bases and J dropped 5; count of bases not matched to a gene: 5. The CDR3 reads CASSYSQGVAETQYF. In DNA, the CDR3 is TGTGCCAGCAGTTACTCACAGGGGGTGGCGGAGACCCAGTACTTC.

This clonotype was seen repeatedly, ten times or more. In DNA form, the CDR3 reads TGTGCCAGCAGCTCTCGAGGGACTAGCAGGATGGATGAGCAGTTCTTC. Encoded protein: CASSSRGTSRMDEQFF. The gene calls are TRBV7-3 and TRBJ2-1; 9 positions agree with TRBD2. Germline V gene sequence: CDR1 SGHTA, CDR2 FQGTGA. The CDR3 contains 16 residues. V dropped 4 bases and J dropped 8; count of bases not matched to a gene: 12. Using reference TRBV7-3 and TRBJ2-1 for the parts outside the CDR3, the full variable domain is GAGVSQTPSNKVTEKGKYVELRCDPISGHTALYWYRQSLGQGPEFLIYFQGTGAADDSGLPNDRFFAVRPEGSVSTLKIQRTERGDSAVYLCASSSRGTSRMDEQFFGPGTRLTVL.

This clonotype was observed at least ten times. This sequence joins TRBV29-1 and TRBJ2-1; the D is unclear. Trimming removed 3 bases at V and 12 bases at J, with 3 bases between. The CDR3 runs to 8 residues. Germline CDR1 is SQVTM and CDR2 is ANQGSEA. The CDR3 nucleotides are TGCAGCGTTGAGTGGCAGTTCTTC. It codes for CSVEWQFF.